Below, 3 T cell receptor beta chains from the same sample are listed, as sequenced in a study of shared clonotypes between healthy human individuals. Clones were sequenced by immunoSEQ multiplex PCR, and TCRdb holds only the in-frame ones, with some missing. The table includes over 850,000 clones, about 84% detected once. Sequencing was performed on memory CD4+ T cells from PBMCs. This sample's subset: CD45RA-negative fraction. The receptor set was obtained from a man between 18 and 29 years old in good health. Some clones in this sample may be carry-over from other donors' samples.

The chain recombines TRBV14 with TRBJ2-7; the match to TRBD2 covers 13 bases. CDR1 and CDR2 (germline): SGHDN, FVKESK. This CDR3 spans 15 amino acids. J was trimmed by 10 bases and V by 5 bases; bases with no gene match: 11. DNA for the CDR3: TGTGCCAGCAGCTTTTTCACCGGACTAGCGGGAGAACAGTACTTC. Translating it yields CASSFFTGLAGEQYF. The complete variable domain, with remaining parts taken from reference TRBV14 and TRBJ2-7, reads EAGVTQFPSHSVIEKGQTVTLRCDPISGHDNLYWYRRVMGKEIKFLLHFVKESKQDESGMPNNRFLAERTGGTYSTLKVQPAELEDSGVYFCASSFFTGLAGEQYFGPGTRLTVT.

The chain uses TRBV28 and TRBJ1-4, with no clear D. V lost 3 bases to trimming and J lost 4 bases, with 9 bases between them. This CDR3 has 14 amino acids. Germline V CDR1 and CDR2: MDHEN, SYDVKM. The CDR3 DNA follows: TGTGCCAGCAGTTTCCAAGGCCTTAATGAAAAACTGTTTTTT. Translation: CASSFQGLNEKLFF.

This sequence joins TRBV7-2 and TRBJ2-7; D remains unclear. The germline gives CDR1 SGHTA, CDR2 FQGNSA. The CDR3 has 12 amino acids. Trimming left V 3 bases short and J 6 bases short, with 9 bases between. The CDR3 spells CASSFARSEQYF. The CDR3 nucleotides are TGTGCCAGCAGCTTCGCTAGGTCCGAGCAGTACTTC.